This TCR beta chain was sequenced for a study of blood T cell repertoires in COVID-19. Per germline, CDR1 SGHRS and CDR2 YFSETQ. This CDR3 region has 16 residues. Trimming at V came to 4 bases and at J to 3 bases, leaving 5 bases not matched to a gene. This clone has only a few counts. Sequencing was performed with immunoSEQ multiplex PCR; in TCRdb, only in-frame clones are kept and a portion is missing. The profile shows some 290,000 clones, approximately 91% of them singletons. The TCR was taken from a middle-aged woman with acute COVID-19. The sample comprised PBMCs or T cells enriched from blood (not recorded which). The J gene is TRBJ2-5, the V gene TRBV5-1; 14 bases are a match to TRBD2. The CDR3 loop is CASSRGLAGGKETQYF. The CDR3 bases are TGCGCCAGCAGCAGAGGACTAGCGGGGGGTAAAGAGACCCAGTACTTC.